The entry below gives a single T cell receptor (beta chain) sequence along with its context. Its antigen is still unknown. Per-base quality was not reported, and no clone a single base away is much larger than it. Read against the paper, the sample's time point label means: baseline before first vaccination. Explained via the paper, the treatment or condition label denotes: meningococcal conjugate vaccine given as trial control. Vaccinee samples came from UK trials COV001 and COV002, including a single-blind randomized controlled phase 2/3 trial of AZD1222 (ChAdOx1 nCoV-19) in healthy adults. Trial participant PBMC samples were collected at day 0 and day 28 after the second dose for TCRbeta chain sequencing. The data were obtained in a study of T cell responses to AZD1222 COVID-19 vaccine (dated by TCRdb to about 2021). Broadly, across the study: A total of about 240 trial participants underwent TCR sequencing, of whom about 210 received two doses of AZD1222 and about 25 received two doses of the MenACWY control vaccine. Trial participants were enrolled by age into subgroups of 18-55, 56-69 and 70-plus years, and around 140, 26 and 57 TCR-sequenced participants, respectively, were included in these subgroups.

From cysteine to phenylalanine, the CDR3 is 20 amino acids long. CDR3 DNA is the only sequence kept; it has 60 bases, read in frame from the first base. V ends up 1 base short and J 10 bases short, with an unmatched junction base count of 23. From the germline V gene, CDR1 is SGHNT and CDR2 is YENEEA. Broad study findings and their caveats: A significant rise in spike-specific TCR breadth and depth was observed after two AZD1222 doses relative to day 0 and relative to MenACWY recipients. No day 14 peak-response samples were available, so repertoires were characterized only after the peak T cell response. Most participants were white British and females outnumbered males, and the authors suggested that clonal diversity may have been underestimated. The 56-69-year group was small, and its depth increase did not reach significance, likely because of low power. Vaccine-associated CD4 TCRs spanned the whole spike protein, with dominant responses in regions 160-218 and 743-854. Epitopes outside the regions mutated in the B.1.351 and B.1.1.7 variants were reportedly recognized by nearly half of the unique spike-specific TCRs. Conclusions about previously exposed vaccinees were limited because only six AZD1222 recipients were SARS-CoV-2 seropositive at baseline.

The CDR3 regions of human TCRbeta chains were subjected to immunosequencing. Concerning the study's data processing: TCRs in the repertoires were compared against a reference library of SARS-CoV-2-specific TCRs that had been generated with the MIRA antigen-specificity platform. Breadth was defined as the fraction of unique TCRs that were SARS-CoV-2-associated, and depth was defined as the fraction of total T cells that were SARS-CoV-2-associated. Each spike-specific TCR was assigned to its reactive spike region and to a CD4 or CD8 class using the MIRA data. Log10-transformed breadth and depth values were compared by one-way ANOVA with Sidak's multiple comparisons tests. The table comes from immuneACCESS by way of TCRdb, which keeps in-frame sequences with V and J called. Part of the clones is missing from these tables; in studies checked, under half for an unresolved V gene and the rest for unknown reasons. The V and J calls and clone size are taken from that table; D and trimming were inferred from the DNA. In all, the sample holds 150,000 to 180,000 clones, and 86% of those were seen once. The top ten hold 5.5% of the sample.

Sample: peripheral blood, taken on day 0 of MenACWY control vaccination. This chain is built from TRBV11-3 and TRBJ2-1; 9 nucleotides in the junction match TRBD2. The sequence derives from an adult in good health. The sequenced DNA: TGTGCCAGCAGCTTAGCTCGACTAGCGGCCCGAGGGGGAGTAATTCAGGAGCAGTTCTTC. It specifies CASSLARLAARGGVIQEQFF.